The 12 T cell receptor beta chains below all came from one sample that was sequenced in a study of metastatic and nonmetastatic thyroid tumors. TCRdb re-analyzed the PCR reads through MiXCR. The sample carries roughly 59,000 clones, about 17% recorded once. Thyroid surgery was performed in patients who had received no treatment beforehand. Specimen: blood. These TCRs come from a male donor with papillary thyroid cancer or a benign thyroid nodule (not recorded which). Some clones in this sample may be carry-over from other donors' samples.

This clone was counted at least ten times. V gene TRBV7-8 combines with J gene TRBJ2-1; TRBD2 matches 11 bases. The germline CDR1 and CDR2 sequences are SGHVS and FQNEAQ. This CDR3 has 15 amino acids. The V segment lost 5 bases and the J segment 4 bases; nucleotides outside the gene matches: 4. The CDR3 protein is CASSPASGRYNEQFF. In DNA form, the CDR3 reads TGTGCCAGCAGCCCGGCTAGCGGGAGGTACAATGAGCAGTTCTTC.

This clone showed up just a few times. Being one base from a much bigger clone, this may be a read error. The gene calls are TRBV10-3 and TRBJ1-1; 7 bases map to TRBD1. The CDR3 loop spans 15 amino acids. Germline V gene data show CDR1 as ENHRY and CDR2 as SYGVKD. V lost 3 bases to trimming and J lost 10 bases; unmatched junction nucleotides: 14. DNA of the CDR3: TGTGCCATCAGTGACCCAGGGGGTGGGACCAGTGTAGCTTTCTTT. This gives the protein CAISDPGGGTSVAFF.

This clone was seen a handful of times. This could be a read error, since a much larger clone is one nucleotide away. The chain uses TRBV29-1 and TRBJ2-5; unclear D gene. Trimming left V 2 bases short and J 1 base short, with 5 bases between. The CDR3 spans 12 residues. Germline assignment: CDR1 SQVTM and CDR2 ANQGSEA. CDR3 amino acids: CSVEYPQETQYF. The DNA of the CDR3 is TGCAGCGTTGAATATCCCCAAGAGACCCAGTACTTC.

In this sample, this clone turned up a few times. The J gene is TRBJ1-2, the V gene TRBV6-6, with 9 nucleotides matching TRBD1. Germline trimming cut 0 bases from V and 9 bases from J; bases unmatched to any gene: 14. The CDR3 sequence is 17 residues long. Germline assignment: CDR1 MNHNY and CDR2 SVGAGI (reference sequence). CDR3 region: CASSYSLSVGTGICYTF. DNA for the CDR3: TGTGCCAGCAGTTACTCTCTCTCGGTTGGGACAGGGATTTGCTACACCTTC.

This clone occurred many times. The chain uses TRBV4-1 and TRBJ1-4; D ambiguous. The CDR3 spans 15 residues. The germline V gene has CDR1 MGHRA and CDR2 YSYEKL. V was trimmed by 4 bases and J by 0 bases, leaving 9 bases between them. In DNA, the CDR3 is TGCGCCAGCAGCCGCGATCATGCAACTAATGAAAAACTGTTTTTT. It codes for CASSRDHATNEKLFF.

With respect to this clone: Within the sample, other DNA sequences also encode this same CDR3. The rearrangement links TRBV10-1 to TRBJ2-1; D assignment may be TRBD1 or TRBD2 (5 bases each). Looked up from germline, CDR1 is WNHNN and CDR2 is SYGVQD (reference sequence). This CDR3 is 14 amino acids long. V was cut by 10 bases and J by 5 bases, with 18 bases left in between. The CDR3 region has the DNA TGCGCCAACTCCGGGACCGGCGGAAACAATGAGCAGTTCTTC. Protein sequence: CANSGTGGNNEQFF.

This clone came up many times. This chain links TRBV11-2 with TRBJ2-2; 13 nucleotides align to TRBD2. After removal of 3 bases from V and 5 bases from J, the junction contained 6 bases not matched to a gene. The CDR3 has 17 amino acids. The germline V gene has CDR1 SGHAT and CDR2 FQNNGV. CDR3 bases: TGTGCCAGCAGCTTGACTAGCGGGGGGTCGGGGACCGGGGAGCTGTTTTTT. As protein: CASSLTSGGSGTGELFF. Looking up the rest from reference TRBV11-2 and TRBJ2-2 gives the full variable domain: EAGVAQSPRYKIIEKRQSVAFWCNPISGHATLYWYQQILGQGPKLLIQFQNNGVVDDSQLPKDRFSAERLKGVDSTLKIQPAKLEDSAVYLCASSLTSGGSGTGELFFGEGSRLTVL.

This clone showed up many times. The rearrangement links TRBV5-1 to TRBJ1-1, with 7 bases matching TRBD1. The J segment lost 1 base and the V segment lost 0 bases, leaving 3 bases of the junction unmatched. This CDR3 region has 15 residues. From germline, CDR1 is SGHRS and CDR2 YFSETQ. CDR3 bases: TGCGCCAGCAGCTTGGAGACAGGGCGGAACACTGAAGCTTTCTTT. This encodes CASSLETGRNTEAFF.

This clone appeared many times. The chain uses TRBV6-4 and TRBJ2-3; no clear D gene. The V and J ends lost 4 bases and 0 bases respectively, with 5 bases between them. CDR1 is MRHNA and CDR2 is SNTAGT in the germline V gene. This CDR3 is built from 13 residues. The CDR3 reads CASSGSSTDTQYF. The CDR3 coding sequence is TGTGCCAGCAGTGGCTCTAGCACAGATACGCAGTATTTT.

This clone was recorded at least ten times. This chain joins TRBV30 and TRBJ2-3; no definite D call. Trimming removed 1 base at V and 0 bases at J, with 11 bases between. Germline-derived CDR1 and CDR2 are GTSNPN and SVGIG (reference sequence). CDR3 length: 15 amino acids. CDR3 sequence: CAWSASASSTDTQYF. The CDR3 DNA reads TGTGCCTGGAGTGCGAGCGCTTCTAGCACAGATACGCAGTATTTT.

Regarding this clone: This may stem from a read error, because a much larger clone lies one nucleotide away. Other DNA sequences in the sample encode the same CDR3. The J gene is TRBJ2-1, the V gene TRBV4-3; D gene ambiguous. Germline loops: CDR1 LGHNA, CDR2 YSLEER. There are 13 residues in the CDR3. CDR3 loop: CASSQVTNNEQFF. The CDR3, as DNA: TGCGCCAGTAGCCAAGTAACGAACAATGAGCAGTTCTTC.

This clone was observed many times. A much larger clone sits a single nucleotide away, making a read error possible. Other DNA sequences in the same sample also yield this CDR3. V usage is TRBV6-1 and J usage is TRBJ2-7, with D maybe TRBD1 (5 bases). CDR1 MNHNS and CDR2 SASEGT come from the germline V gene. This CDR3 is built from 15 residues. The CDR3 region is CAGSPSPTVSYEQYF. The CDR3 DNA reads TGTGCCGGCAGTCCCTCCCCGACAGTCTCCTACGAGCAGTACTTC.